This record concerns one T cell receptor (beta chain) sequence. Its cognate antigen has yet to be identified. Per-base quality was not reported, and no clone a single base away is much larger than it. This entry belongs to a study of blood T cell repertoires in COVID-19 (dated by TCRdb to about 2020). Broadly, across the study: Samples from collaborators originated in the United States, Italy and Spain and spanned both the acute and convalescent phases of COVID-19. The material from the prospective study consisted of cDNA or gDNA derived from T cells, B-cell-depleted T cells, or PBMCs. The dataset comprised deeply sampled blood TCRbeta repertoires from subjects exposed to, actively infected with, or recovered from COVID-19. The repertoires were made available in a free public database intended to serve as a resource for research on the immune response to SARS-CoV-2. Samples were obtained from the ongoing ImmuneRACE study (first 160 participants) and from about 1,300 subjects provided by 6 global collaborators. A de-identified subject ID, COVID-19 status, age in years and sex were almost always included in the sample metadata. Where available, HLA class I and class II types were obtained from metadata supplied by the sample provider rather than from assay-based typing. General findings and caveats noted by the study authors: The quantity of clinical and demographic metadata differed by source and by participant and was supplied without curation.

TCRbeta CDR3 regions were amplified from genomic DNA using the immunoSEQ Assay, a bias-controlled multiplex PCR. Concerning the study's data processing: Within the assay, amplification of reference gene primers was used to estimate how many nucleated cells each sample contained. Sequence reads were collapsed and filtered to measure the absolute abundance of every unique TCRbeta CDR3 rearrangement. For each sample, productive Simpson clonality was calculated as the square root of Simpson's diversity index over productive rearrangements. The table was pulled from immuneACCESS by TCRdb, which kept in-frame rearrangements only. Such tables lose some clones; where checked, under half of the loss comes from unresolved V genes, and the rest has no known cause. That table gives V, J and clone size, and the DNA gave D and trimming. The sample table contains about 97,000 clones; only one count was recorded for around 87% of them. The top ten hold approximately 15% of the sample.

V and J are trimmed by 4 bases and 0 bases, and the gene matches miss 3 bases of the junction. The CDR3 runs 16 amino acids, cysteine and phenylalanine included. The read is trimmed to its CDR3 DNA, 48 bases read in frame from base 1. Sequences MRHNA (CDR1) and SNTAGT (CDR2) are obtained from the germline V gene. The collaborating institutions used their own protocols to collect whole blood in K2EDTA tubes. For TCRbeta analysis, collaborators shipped samples in one of three forms: frozen whole blood, isolated PBMCs, or DNA extracted from either of those sample types. Input material: peripheral blood. This sequence originates from a human donor in a cohort sampled during active COVID-19. The chain was built from TRBV6-4 and TRBJ2-3, and 11 junction bases match TRBD2. CDR3 reads: CASSVLAGASTDTQYF. The base sequence is TGTGCCAGCAGTGTACTAGCGGGAGCTAGCACAGATACGCAGTATTTT.